This T cell receptor beta chain came from a study of OX40 agonist ivuxolimab in advanced cancers. Between the trimmed V and J ends, which lost 3 bases and 3 bases, there was a span of 9 bases. This CDR3 is 13 amino acids long. Profiled with immunoSEQ multiplex PCR; TCRdb holds only in-frame clones, not every one. The sample lists about 72,000 clones; approximately 92% were seen once. This clonotype was sampled from an adult with an advanced solid tumor such as melanoma, head and neck, liver or kidney cancer. Here the sequenced sample was CD4+ or CD8+ T cells sorted from blood, taken in a trial of the OX40 agonist ivuxolimab. The chain has TRBV23-1 and TRBJ2-7; D assignment may be TRBD1 or TRBD2 (5 bases each). TRBV23-1 is labeled an ORF, and its function is uncertain. CDR3 sequence (DNA): TGCGCCAGCAGTCAGGGAGACAGCTACGAGCAGTACTTC. Its protein is CASSQGDSYEQYF.